The 22 T cell receptor beta chains listed next were all sequenced from one sample in a study of shared clonotypes between healthy human individuals. Only in-frame clones appear in the TCRdb table, and some are missing; sequencing was by immunoSEQ multiplex PCR. The data show approximately 1.4 million clones, about 98% seen once. The sample comprised naive CD4+ T cells sorted from blood. Subset indicated: CD45RA+ positively selected. The receptors stem from a man between 25 and 39 years old in good health.

The chain combines TRBV7-9 with TRBJ2-3, with D unresolved. Trimming removed 5 bases at V and 3 bases at J, with 15 bases between. Germline CDR1 is SEHNR and CDR2 is FQNEAQ (reference sequence). CDR3 length: 15 residues. In DNA form, the CDR3 reads TGTGCCAGCAGCCCCTCTGGGGAAGGTACAGATACGCAGTATTTT. Translation: CASSPSGEGTDTQYF.

The chain carries TRBV7-2 and TRBJ2-2; 14 nucleotides agree with TRBD2. V lost 1 base and J lost 3; bases outside the gene matches: 7. Germline-derived CDR1 and CDR2 are SGHTA and FQGNSA. The CDR3 is 19 residues long. The CDR3 nucleotides are TGTGCCAGCAGCTTAGGGGCGACTAGCGGGAGGGCGGACACCGGGGAGCTGTTTTTT. It translates to CASSLGATSGRADTGELFF. The full variable domain, rest sourced from reference TRBV7-2 and TRBJ2-2, is GAGVSQSPSNKVTEKGKDVELRCDPISGHTALYWYRQSLGQGLEFLIYFQGNSAPDKSGLPSDRFSAERTGGSVSTLTIQRTQQEDSAVYLCASSLGATSGRADTGELFFGEGSRLTVL.

This sequence joins TRBV9 and TRBJ2-3; TRBD2 is a possible D gene (7 bases). The CDR3 is 15 amino acids. Germline V lookup: CDR1 SGDLS, CDR2 YYNGEE. V was cut by 4 bases and J by 2 bases, with 14 bases left in between. The CDR3 loop reads CASSPRGRTTDTQYF. CDR3 coding DNA: TGTGCCAGCAGCCCGCGGGGGCGGACCACAGATACGCAGTATTTT.

The V call is TRBV27, the J call TRBJ2-7; the match to TRBD2 covers 11 bases. The CDR3 totals 15 residues. V lost 5 bases and J lost 6; bases outside the gene matches: 9. Looked up from germline, CDR1 is MNHEY and CDR2 is SMNVEV (reference sequence). The CDR3 region is CASSKTSGKLSEQYF. The CDR3 DNA reads TGTGCCAGCAGTAAGACTAGCGGGAAGCTTTCCGAGCAGTACTTC.

This chain joins TRBV5-1 and TRBJ1-4; D possibly corresponds to TRBD1 (6 bases). Germline V gives CDR1 SGHRS, CDR2 YFSETQ. The CDR3 length is 15 residues. With 0 bases removed from V and 7 bases from J, the gap between germline ends came to 13 bases. The CDR3 loop is CASSLGGQLGEKLFF. For the CDR3, the DNA is TGCGCCAGCAGCTTGGGGGGGCAGCTGGGTGAAAAACTGTTTTTT.

The chain has TRBV6-6 and TRBJ1-2; D is unclear. CDR1 MNHNY and CDR2 SVGAGI come from the germline V gene (reference sequence). V lost 4 bases, J lost 5 bases, and 5 bases lay in between. This CDR3 has 11 residues. CDR3 sequence: CASSSQYGYTF. Here the CDR3 DNA reads TGTGCCAGCAGTTCCCAGTATGGCTACACCTTC.

As concerns this clone: Within the sample, other DNA sequences also encode this same CDR3. This chain connects TRBV20-1 to TRBJ2-7; D is uncertain. The CDR3 is 11 residues long. Between the trimmed V and J ends, which lost 0 bases and 4 bases, there was a span of 4 bases. Germline V gives CDR1 DFQATT, CDR2 SNEGSKA (reference sequence). CDR3 amino acids: CSARDLYEQYF. The CDR3 DNA follows: TGCAGTGCTAGAGATCTTTACGAGCAGTACTTC.

This clone was seen just once. The V gene is TRBV29-1, the J gene TRBJ2-1; no firm D call. V shed 7 bases and J shed 0 bases, with 10 bases lying between them. The length of the CDR3 is 13 residues. Germline CDR1 and CDR2: SQVTM and ANQGSEA. This chain's CDR3 is CSARDRSYNEQFF. The CDR3 bases are TGCAGCGCTCGAGACCGCTCCTACAATGAGCAGTTCTTC.

This clone has only one observation. The chain joins TRBV18 to TRBJ2-7; D may be TRBD1 (6 bases). Trimming took off 3 bases at V and 0 bases at J, with 9 bases between the two ends. This CDR3 contains 14 residues. CDR1 and CDR2 from the germline V gene are KGHSH and LQKENI. The CDR3: CASSPTGLSYEQYF. For the CDR3, the DNA is TGTGCCAGCTCACCGACAGGCCTCTCCTACGAGCAGTACTTC.

The chain uses TRBV7-2 and TRBJ2-1; the match to TRBD1 covers 7 bases. J lost 7 bases, V lost 0 bases, and 9 bases had no gene match. Germline CDR1 SGHTA, CDR2 FQGNSA. This CDR3 has 16 amino acids. CDR3 in amino acids: CASSLAPPGGSNEQFF. The CDR3 bases are TGTGCCAGCAGCTTAGCGCCGCCAGGGGGTTCGAATGAGCAGTTCTTC.

This chain links TRBV6-6 with TRBJ2-7; D gene ambiguous. V was cut by 0 bases and J by 0 bases, with 9 bases left in between. Germline V gene lookup returns CDR1 MNHNY and CDR2 SVGAGI (reference sequence). This CDR3 is built from 15 residues. CDR3 region: CASSYSSAASYEQYF. The CDR3 DNA reads TGTGCCAGCAGTTACTCTTCGGCAGCCTCCTACGAGCAGTACTTC.

The chain couples TRBV5-5 to TRBJ1-1; TRBD1 agrees at 8 bases. V shed 4 bases and J 2 bases; nucleotides not matched to a gene: 4. The V gene's germline CDR1 is SGHKS and CDR2 YYEKEE (reference sequence). The CDR3 loop spans 14 amino acids. CDR3 DNA: TGTGCCAGCAGCACGGACAGGGCAAACACTGAAGCTTTCTTT. It translates to CASSTDRANTEAFF.

The rearrangement links TRBV9 to TRBJ2-5; D remains unclear. The closer fit of TRBJ2-7 to the DNA end suggests the J call may be wrong. Germline lookup yields CDR1 SGDLS and CDR2 YYNGEE. The CDR3 runs 15 residues. The DNA of the CDR3 is TGTGCCAGCAGCGTAGCTTCCCAGGCTACCTACGAGCAGTACTTC. It translates to CASSVASQATYEQYF.

This chain links TRBV11-2 with TRBJ2-2; no firm D call. With 8 bases removed from V and 4 bases from J, the gap between germline ends came to 11 bases. The CDR3 runs 13 residues. Germline lookup yields CDR1 SGHAT and CDR2 FQNNGV. Here the CDR3 DNA reads TGTGCCAGCCCATCGGTGGGCACCGGGGAGCTGTTTTTT. It yields the protein CASPSVGTGELFF.

V is TRBV9 and J is TRBJ2-1; D is undetermined. The CDR3 sequence is 15 residues long. Trimming stripped 1 base from V and 5 bases from J, with 13 bases between. Germline CDR1 SGDLS, CDR2 YYNGEE. The CDR3 reads CASSVLGNGHNEQFF. For the CDR3, the DNA is TGTGCCAGCAGCGTATTGGGGAACGGACACAATGAGCAGTTCTTC.

V is TRBV5-1 and J is TRBJ2-5; D is perhaps TRBD1 or TRBD2 (6 bases each). Germline CDR1 and CDR2: SGHRS and YFSETQ. The CDR3 sequence is 15 residues long. Trimming removed 6 bases at V and 3 bases at J, with 18 bases between. Here the CDR3 DNA reads TGCGCCAGCAACTATGGGGGGACATCAGAAGAGACCCAGTACTTC. This codes for CASNYGGTSEETQYF.

The chain couples TRBV9 to TRBJ2-1, with 9 bases aligning to TRBD2. This CDR3 spans 15 amino acids. Germline values: CDR1 SGDLS, CDR2 YYNGEE. Trimming removed 1 base from V and 7 bases from J; junction bases left unmatched: 6. CDR3 DNA sequence: TGTGCCAGCAGCGTATACCCTAGCGGGAAGAATGAGCAGTTCTTC. Amino acids: CASSVYPSGKNEQFF.

The rearrangement joins TRBV28 to TRBJ1-2; D not resolved. The germline V gene encodes CDR1 MDHEN and CDR2 SYDVKM. The CDR3 is 16 residues long. The V and J ends lost 1 base and 4 bases respectively, with 16 bases between them. The CDR3 coding sequence is TGTGCCAGCAGTTTATTCGGAAGTCTTGGATCCTATGGCTACACCTTC. Translating it yields CASSLFGSLGSYGYTF.

V and J are TRBV18 and TRBJ2-1, with TRBD2 matching over 11 bases. Germline loops: CDR1 KGHSH, CDR2 LQKENI. V dropped 6 bases and J dropped 7; count of bases not matched to a gene: 5. The CDR3 covers 14 residues. DNA for the CDR3: TGTGCCAGCTCCCGGACTAGCGGGCTAAATGAGCAGTTCTTC. It translates to CASSRTSGLNEQFF.

The rearrangement joins TRBV11-2 to TRBJ2-7, with 12 bases matching TRBD2. The CDR3 runs to 16 residues. V lost 2 bases and J lost 5; bases outside the gene matches: 7. From germline, CDR1 is SGHAT and CDR2 FQNNGV. CDR3 bases: TGTGCCAGCAGCTTACGACTAGCGGGAGCGTTCGACGAGCAGTACTTC. It translates to CASSLRLAGAFDEQYF.

This chain uses TRBV5-4 with TRBJ2-7; D might be TRBD2 (5 bases). CDR3 length equals 16 residues. Germline V gene data show CDR1 as SGHNT and CDR2 as YYREEE (reference sequence). Trimming took off 4 bases at V and 0 bases at J, with 17 bases between the two ends. CDR3 coding DNA: TGTGCCAGCAGCCCAAGGGCGGGTACGAGCTCCTACGAGCAGTACTTC. Translated: CASSPRAGTSSYEQYF.

As for this clone: Other DNA sequences of this sample code for an identical CDR3. V usage is TRBV30 and J usage is TRBJ2-7, with D hard to call. In germline, CDR1 is GTSNPN, CDR2 SVGIG (reference sequence). The CDR3 sequence is 11 residues long. V was cut by 0 bases and J by 7 bases, with 7 bases left in between. The CDR3 loop is CAWSVLSEQYF. The CDR3 DNA reads as TGTGCCTGGAGTGTACTTTCGGAGCAGTACTTC.